The rows below give T cell receptor beta chains drawn from one sample of a study of shared clonotypes between healthy human individuals. TCRdb's table, derived via immunoSEQ multiplex PCR, lists solely in-frame clones and lacks some. The repertoire holds about 2.4 million clones, with approximately 93% as singletons. The specimen was naive CD4+ T cells from PBMCs. These TCRs come from a young man in good health. Some clones in this sample may be carry-over from other donors' samples. Each CDR3 is given with its conserved first and last residue. The D gene is left open where the match is weak. The listing skips clone size in some rows; elsewhere it reads once, few, many or a size class.

>-|TRBV7-2|-|TRBJ1-2
TGTGCCAGCAGCTTAGGACCGGAAAGCTATGGCTACACCTTC
CASSLGPESYGYTF
>TRBD1|TRBV27|-|TRBJ2-5
TGTGCCAGCAAATCCCTCGGACAGGGGCAAGAGACCCAGTACTTC
CASKSLGQGQETQYF
>TRBD1|TRBV5-1|-|TRBJ2-2
TGCGCCAGCAGACTACCCGGGACAGGATTATCGAACACCGGGGAGCTGTTTTTT
CASRLPGTGLSNTGELFF
>TRBD1|TRBV6-5|-|TRBJ2-2
TGTGCCAGCAGTTCGGAAACAGGGGCCAACACCGGGGAGCTGTTTTTT
CASSSETGANTGELFF
>TRBD1|TRBV5-1|-|TRBJ1-2
TGCGCCAGCAGCGAGACAGGGGGAGTTGGCTACACCTTC
CASSETGGVGYTF
>-|TRBV5-1|-|TRBJ1-2
TGCGCCAGCAGCTTCCGACAGGACGGCTATGGCTACACCTTC
CASSFRQDGYGYTF
>-|TRBV4-3|-|TRBJ1-1
TGCGCCAGCAGCCAAGGCAGGGGGAACACTGAAGCTTTCTTT
CASSQGRGNTEAFF
>TRBD1|TRBV2|-|TRBJ1-2
TGTGCCAGCAGTGCGACGGACAGGAACAATGCTAACTATGGCTACACCTTC
CASSATDRNNANYGYTF
>TRBD1|TRBV7-2|-|TRBJ1-3
TGTGCCAGCAGCCTCTCGACAGGGGATGGAAACACCATATATTTT
CASSLSTGDGNTIYF
>-|TRBV7-8|-|TRBJ2-2
TGTGCCAGCAGCTTGAGTTATTACACAATAAACACCGGGGAGCTGTTTTTT
CASSLSYYTINTGELFF
>-|TRBV9|-|TRBJ2-3
TGTGCCAGCAGCGTAGGGGGTTACACAGATACGCAGTATTTT
CASSVGGYTDTQYF
>-|TRBV5-5|-|TRBJ1-2
TGTGCCAGCAGCTTGCGAGGGGTCGACTATGGCTACACCTTC
CASSLRGVDYGYTF
>-|TRBV2|-|TRBJ2-2
TGTGCCAGCATACCACGTGTCCCCGGGGAGCTGTTTTTT
CASIPRVPGELFF
>TRBD2|TRBV6-5|-|TRBJ2-3
TGTGCCAGCAGTCTAGCGGCTAGCACAGATACGCAGTATTTT
CASSLAASTDTQYF
>TRBD1|TRBV29-1|once|TRBJ2-7
TGCAGCGTCGACAGGGGAGCCGAGCAGTACTTC
CSVDRGAEQYF
>TRBD2|TRBV7-3|-|TRBJ2-1
TGTGCCAGCAGCTCAGGCACTAGCGGTTACAATGAGCAGTTCTTC
CASSSGTSGYNEQFF
>TRBD2|TRBV6-5|-|TRBJ2-2
TGTGCCAGCAGTATGGGGGGGTCGAACACCGGGGAGCTGTTTTTT
CASSMGGSNTGELFF
>-|TRBV14|-|TRBJ2-1
TGTGCCAGCAGCCGGACTACTAGGAGCGAGCAGTTCTTC
CASSRTTRSEQFF
>-|TRBV20-1|-|TRBJ2-7
TGCAGTGCTATCGGCGTATATGGAGAGTACTTC
CSAIGVYGEYF
>-|TRBV6-5|-|TRBJ1-5
TGTGCCAGCAGTTGGTTGGGACGTAATAGCAATCAGCCCCAGCATTTT
CASSWLGRNSNQPQHF
>-|TRBV19|-|TRBJ2-2
TGTGCCAGTAGTATAGCTGCCTTATCGAACACCGGGGAGCTGTTTTTT
CASSIAALSNTGELFF
>-|TRBV9|-|TRBJ1-3
TGTGCCAGCAGCGTAGATCGGGGGGGAAACACCATATATTTT
CASSVDRGGNTIYF
>TRBD2|TRBV7-2|-|TRBJ2-6
TGTGCCAGCAGCTTAAGTCGCGGGAGAGGGGCCAACGTCCTGACTTTC
CASSLSRGRGANVLTF
>TRBD2|TRBV25-1|-|TRBJ2-1
TGTGCCAGCAGAATAGCGGGAGACGGTCTTGCTGAGCAGTTCTTC
CASRIAGDGLAEQFF
>-|TRBV29-1|-|TRBJ1-1
TGCAGCGTTCACAAGGACAGCACTGAAGCTTTCTTT
CSVHKDSTEAFF
>-|TRBV21-1|-|TRBJ2-1
TGTGCCAGCAGCAAAGCCGGGCTAGCGGGAGGGACCAGCTCCTACAATGAGCAGTTCTTC
CASSKAGLAGGTSSYNEQFF
>-|TRBV5-1|-|TRBJ2-7
TGCGCCAGCAGTCCAGGGGCCTTCTCCTACGAGCAGTACTTC
CASSPGAFSYEQYF
>TRBD1|TRBV5-1|-|TRBJ2-2
TGCGCCAGCAGCTTGGCCTGGGGACAGGGCGGGACCGGGGAGCTGTTTTTT
CASSLAWGQGGTGELFF
>-|TRBV11-3|-|TRBJ2-3
TGTGCCAGCAGCTACGGCGGCCGCACAGATACGCAGTATTTT
CASSYGGRTDTQYF
>-|TRBV28|-|TRBJ1-2
TGTGCCAGCACCTCGACTTCTGGCTATGGCTACACCTTC
CASTSTSGYGYTF
>-|TRBV6-5|-|TRBJ1-1
TGTGCCAGCAGTTCATACAGGGATAACACTGAAGCTTTCTTT
CASSSYRDNTEAFF
>-|TRBV27|-|TRBJ2-3
TGTGCCAGCGGTCCTAGGGGCACAGATACGCAGTATTTT
CASGPRGTDTQYF
>TRBD1|TRBV27|-|TRBJ2-5
TGTGCCAGCAGTTCCCTGACAGGGGCGAGTGGAGAGACCCAGTACTTC
CASSSLTGASGETQYF
>TRBD2|TRBV30|-|TRBJ2-7
TGTGCCTGGAGCACGAGCGGGAGGGCCTTGGACGAGCAGTACTTC
CAWSTSGRALDEQYF
>TRBD2|TRBV5-1|-|TRBJ2-3
TGCGCCAGCAGCTTGGATCTAGCGGGGTACACAGATACGCAGTATTTT
CASSLDLAGYTDTQYF
>-|TRBV7-2|-|TRBJ2-4
TGTGCCAGCAGCTCCCTTCCGGGACTAGCCAAAAACATTCAGTACTTC
CASSSLPGLAKNIQYF
>-|TRBV30|-|TRBJ1-3
TGTGCCTGGACCAGGGGAGAAGGCTTTGGAAACACCATATATTTT
CAWTRGEGFGNTIYF
>TRBD2|TRBV7-2|-|TRBJ2-3
TGTGCCAGCAGCATTCGTCTAGCGGGAGGGGGGGCAGATACGCAGTATTTT
CASSIRLAGGGADTQYF
>-|TRBV5-8|-|TRBJ1-2
TGTGCCAGCACCCAACTCCGGCAATTCTATGGCTACACCTTC
CASTQLRQFYGYTF
>TRBD1|TRBV7-9|-|TRBJ1-2
TGTGCCAGCAGCCAAAGAAGGCCCCGGGACAGGGACGTCCCCACCTTC
CASSQRRPRDRDVPTF
>-|TRBV5-6|-|TRBJ1-5
TGTGCCAGCAGCTTGTGGGGGGGAGGCGATCAGCCCCAGCATTTT
CASSLWGGGDQPQHF
>-|TRBV28|-|TRBJ2-7
TGTGCCAGCAGTCCCTATGCCACCTACGAGCAGTACTTC
CASSPYATYEQYF